This T cell receptor (beta chain) emerged from a study of blood T cell repertoires in COVID-19 (dated by TCRdb to 2018 to 2020). About the investigation overall: Samples covering the acute and convalescent phases of COVID-19 were provided by collaborators in the United States, Italy and Spain. The prospective study material was composed of cDNA or gDNA derived from T cells, B-cell-depleted T cells, or PBMCs. Deeply sampled blood TCRbeta repertoires from subjects exposed to, actively infected with, or recovered from COVID-19 were included in the dataset. The repertoires were released in a freely available public database intended as a resource for research on the immune response to SARS-CoV-2. The samples were drawn from the first 160 participants of the ongoing ImmuneRACE study and from some 1,300 subjects provided by 6 global collaborators. The sample metadata nearly always contained a de-identified subject ID, COVID-19 status, age in years and sex. Where HLA class I and class II types were available, the types were taken from metadata supplied by the sample provider, not from assay-based typing.

Looking up the germline V gene yields CDR1 SGHAT and CDR2 FQNNGV. The germline V and J ends show losses of 2 bases and 5 bases respectively, and no gene match explains 2 bases of the junction. The CDR3 numbers 13 residues from cysteine through phenylalanine. The entry retains the CDR3 DNA only, 39 bases that are in frame from base 1. Study-level results and caveats: The amount of clinical and demographic metadata varied by source and participant and was provided uncurated.

For this clone: What this receptor recognizes is not known. The input lacks base qualities; no much larger clone sits a single base away.

Each collaborating institution followed its own protocols to collect whole blood in K2EDTA tubes. Collaborator samples were shipped for TCRbeta analysis as frozen whole blood, isolated PBMCs, or DNA extracted from either sample type. The immunoSEQ Assay, a bias-controlled multiplex PCR, was used to amplify TCRbeta CDR3 regions from genomic DNA. In the source study's methods: The number of nucleated cells in each sample was estimated from the amplification of reference gene primers within the assay. To quantify the absolute abundance of each unique TCRbeta CDR3 rearrangement, sequence reads were collapsed and filtered. Productive Simpson clonality was computed per sample as the square root of Simpson's diversity index over productive rearrangements. Held by TCRdb, this immuneACCESS table contains in-frame sequences only and omits some clones. Under half of the omission traces to an unresolved V gene where checked; the cause of the rest is unknown. The V and J calls and clone size were taken over from that table, and D and trimming were inferred from the DNA. Recorded for this sample are about 130,000 clones; about 88% of them occurred a single time. Clones ranked in the top ten supply roughly 1.2% of the sample.

This receptor was taken from a woman aged 80 or older with acute or convalescent COVID-19. The chain was built from TRBV11-2 and TRBJ2-7, and TRBD1 matches 8 of the central bases. The sample taken for sequencing was peripheral blood. The base sequence is TGTGCCAGCAGCTTAAGACAGGGGAACGAGCAGTACTTC. This yields the protein CASSLRQGNEQYF.